Following are 22 T cell receptor beta chains from one sample sequenced in a study of OX40 agonist ivuxolimab in advanced cancers. Data came from immunoSEQ multiplex PCR; TCRdb stores just in-frame clones and leaves some out. The top ten clones hold about 5.4% of a sample with tens of thousands of clones, just under 90% of them seen once. This specimen consisted of CD4+ or CD8+ T cells sorted from blood, obtained in a trial of the OX40 agonist ivuxolimab. The receptors were gathered from an adult with an advanced solid tumor such as melanoma, head and neck, liver or kidney cancer.

V usage is TRBV5-4 and J usage is TRBJ2-7; the match to TRBD2 covers 8 bases. The CDR3 has 17 amino acids. The V gene end was trimmed by 1 base and the J gene end by 0 bases; junction bases not matched to a gene: 9. Germline CDR1 SGHNT, CDR2 YYREEE (reference sequence). The CDR3 here is CASSLRRDSGASYEQYF. CDR3 nucleotides: TGTGCCAGCAGCTTGCGGCGGGATAGCGGGGCCTCCTACGAGCAGTACTTC.

The chain recombines TRBV27 with TRBJ2-2; D gene unclear. Germline assignment: CDR1 MNHEY and CDR2 SMNVEV (reference sequence). V gave up 2 bases and J gave up 3 bases, with 19 bases separating them. The CDR3 consists of 18 residues. The CDR3 coding sequence is TGTGCCAGCAGTTTACTGGGTCTCGCAAGGGTTGACACCGGGGAGCTGTTTTTT. The encoded protein is CASSLLGLARVDTGELFF.

This clone was recorded once. V is TRBV6-1 and J is TRBJ2-7, with TRBD1 identical over 11 bases. CDR1 is MNHNS and CDR2 is SASEGT in the germline V gene. V dropped 7 bases and J dropped 6; count of bases not matched to a gene: 8. The CDR3 totals 14 residues. This CDR3 is CASKPLDRGREQYF. CDR3 DNA: TGTGCCAGCAAGCCCCTGGACAGGGGGCGCGAGCAGTACTTC.

The J gene is TRBJ2-7, the V gene TRBV4-1; 11 nucleotides align to TRBD1. Losses at the gene ends were 5 bases for V and 0 bases for J; bases not matched to a gene: 6. This CDR3 comprises 16 residues. Germline lookup yields CDR1 MGHRA and CDR2 YSYEKL. For the CDR3, the DNA is TGCGCCAGCAGCGGGTTGGGACAGGGGGTCTCCTACGAGCAGTACTTC. Amino acid sequence: CASSGLGQGVSYEQYF.

V gene TRBV5-6 combines with J gene TRBJ1-5; D may be TRBD1 (5 bases). The CDR3 loop spans 17 amino acids. The germline CDR1 and CDR2 sequences are SGHDT and YYEEEE. Trimming left V 0 bases short and J 6 bases short, with 19 bases between. This CDR3 reads CASSLAHGAGLSQPQHF. In nucleotides, the CDR3 is TGTGCCAGCAGCTTGGCCCACGGGGCAGGGCTTAGTCAGCCCCAGCATTTT.

The V gene is TRBV15, the J gene TRBJ1-4; D is ambiguous. Germline V gene sequence: CDR1 LNHNV, CDR2 YYDKDF (reference sequence). V was trimmed by 8 bases and J by 3 bases, leaving 7 bases between them. This CDR3 has 12 amino acids. The CDR3 sequence: CATAGPNEKLFF. As DNA, the CDR3 is TGTGCCACCGCTGGACCTAATGAAAAACTGTTTTTT.

This clone occurred once. The chain joins TRBV6-1 to TRBJ1-1, with 7 nucleotides matching TRBD1. CDR3 length: 13 residues. The trim removed 8 bases at V and 4 bases at J, leaving 7 bases unmatched. Germline assignment: CDR1 MNHNS and CDR2 SASEGT. This CDR3 reads CASRLQGITEAFF. CDR3 nucleotides: TGTGCCAGCCGTTTACAGGGGATCACTGAAGCTTTCTTT.

The V call is TRBV7-3, the J call TRBJ2-5; 9 bases match TRBD1. V lost 3 bases to trimming and J lost 3 bases; unmatched junction nucleotides: 5. Germline assignment: CDR1 SGHTA and CDR2 FQGTGA. This CDR3 is 15 amino acids long. The CDR3 region has the DNA TGTGCCAGCAGCTTCACAGGGGGCGCGGAAGAGACCCAGTACTTC. Encoded protein: CASSFTGGAEETQYF. Full variable domain (missing parts from reference TRBV7-3 and TRBJ2-5): GAGVSQTPSNKVTEKGKYVELRCDPISGHTALYWYRQSLGQGPEFLIYFQGTGAADDSGLPNDRFFAVRPEGSVSTLKIQRTERGDSAVYLCASSFTGGAEETQYFGPGTRLLVL.

The V and J genes are TRBV7-3 and TRBJ2-7; D perhaps matches TRBD2 (6 bases). Trimming cost V 6 bases and J 5 bases, with 20 bases left between them. This CDR3 is 15 amino acids long. CDR1 and CDR2 (germline): SGHTA, FQGTGA. The CDR3 sequence is CASSKLGGQSHEQYF. The CDR3 coding sequence is TGTGCCAGCAGTAAACTGGGGGGTCAATCCCACGAGCAGTACTTC.

The chain combines TRBV23-1 with TRBJ2-3; tentatively, D is TRBD1 (6 bases). TRBV23-1 belongs to the ORF category, with a function that is uncertain. The V gene lost 6 bases and the J gene lost 10 bases, with 23 bases spanning the gap. The CDR3 runs to 15 residues. The CDR3 loop is CASRYSTGTPIAQYF. For the CDR3, the DNA is TGCGCCAGCAGGTATTCGACAGGTACCCCCATTGCGCAGTATTTT.

This rearrangement joins TRBV28 to TRBJ2-7, with D unclear. Looked up from germline, CDR1 is MDHEN and CDR2 is SYDVKM. This CDR3 has 13 residues. Trimming left V 6 bases short and J 2 bases short, with 11 bases between. CDR3 amino acids: CASRASGAYEQYF. Here the CDR3 DNA reads TGTGCCAGCAGAGCCAGTGGAGCCTACGAGCAGTACTTC.

The table lists this clone with a few counts. The rearrangement uses TRBV5-1 and TRBJ2-3; D is perhaps TRBD2 (6 bases). Trimming stripped 6 bases from V and 2 bases from J, with 16 bases between. Germline CDR1 is SGHRS and CDR2 is YFSETQ. This CDR3 has 15 residues. CDR3 DNA: TGCGCCAGCACCCCCGGACGGGGGACCACAGATACGCAGTATTTT. Translating it yields CASTPGRGTTDTQYF.

The V and J genes are TRBV18 and TRBJ1-2; D is perhaps TRBD1 (6 bases). V dropped 3 bases and J dropped 4 bases, with 18 bases sitting between them. Looked up from germline, CDR1 is KGHSH and CDR2 is LQKENI. This CDR3 comprises 16 residues. The CDR3 is CASSPTIDRTLYGYTF. CDR3 nucleotide sequence: TGTGCCAGCTCACCCACAATCGACAGGACGCTCTATGGCTACACCTTC.

This clone was seen just once. The CDR3 loop is CATSRELVGTGFRNEKLFF. The CDR3 bases are TGTGCCACCAGCAGAGAACTCGTCGGGACAGGGTTCCGGAACGAAAAACTGTTTTTT. The genes are TRBV15 and TRBJ1-4; 9 bases agree with TRBD1. V shed 0 bases and J 8 bases; nucleotides not matched to a gene: 16. This CDR3 region has 19 residues. Germline-derived CDR1 and CDR2 are LNHNV and YYDKDF (reference sequence).

This rearrangement joins TRBV13 to TRBJ2-3, with unresolved D. Germline-derived CDR1 and CDR2 are PRHDT and FYEKMQ (reference sequence). The CDR3 covers 13 residues. V was shortened by 5 bases and J by 0 bases, with 6 bases between the two germline ends. The CDR3 bases are TGTGCCAGCAGCCCACCGAGCACAGATACGCAGTATTTT. This codes for CASSPPSTDTQYF.

The J gene is TRBJ2-1, the V gene TRBV5-6, with TRBD2 matching over 9 bases. V lost 3 bases, J lost 6 bases, and 4 bases stayed unmatched. Germline values: CDR1 SGHDT, CDR2 YYEEEE. The length of the CDR3 is 14 residues. The CDR3 reads CASSSWTSVNEQFF. CDR3 in DNA: TGTGCCAGCAGCTCTTGGACTAGCGTCAATGAGCAGTTCTTC. The entire variable domain, with the rest obtained from reference TRBV5-6 and TRBJ2-1, is as follows: DAGVTQSPTHLIKTRGQQVTLRCSPKSGHDTVSWYQQALGQGPQFIFQYYEEEERQRGNFPDRFSGHQFPNYSSELNVNALLLGDSALYLCASSSWTSVNEQFFGPGTRLTVL.

The CDR3 region has the DNA TGTGCTAGTGGTACAGGGGAAGGCACAGATACGCAGTATTTT. Protein product: CASGTGEGTDTQYF. The chain recombines TRBV12-5 with TRBJ2-3; TRBD1 aligns across 7 bases. CDR1 and CDR2 from the germline V gene are LGHNT and FRNRAP. Trimming at V came to 5 bases and at J to 1 base, leaving 3 bases not matched to a gene. The CDR3 totals 14 residues.

This chain uses TRBV6-4 with TRBJ2-3; D gene ambiguous. CDR1 and CDR2 (germline): MRHNA, SNTAGT. V dropped 2 bases and J dropped 3 bases, with 6 bases sitting between them. This CDR3 region has 13 residues. CDR3 protein: CASSDGSTDTQYF. CDR3 DNA sequence: TGTGCCAGCAGTGACGGTTCAACAGATACGCAGTATTTT.

The CDR3 loop reads CASRALTAQFTGELFF. The CDR3 DNA reads as TGTGCCAGCAGGGCGTTGACGGCCCAGTTCACCGGGGAGCTGTTTTTT. The chain employs TRBV28 and TRBJ2-2; D not resolved. CDR3 size: 16 residues. The V gene lost 6 bases and the J gene lost 4 bases, with 18 bases spanning the gap. The germline gives CDR1 MDHEN, CDR2 SYDVKM.

The chain is built from TRBV6-5 and TRBJ2-7, with D possibly TRBD2 on 6 matching bases. Per germline, CDR1 MNHEY and CDR2 SVGAGI. The CDR3 sequence is 15 residues long. Trimming removed 3 bases at V and 1 base at J, with 13 bases between. This CDR3 is CASSYGGTASYEQYF. The CDR3 DNA follows: TGTGCCAGCAGTTATGGAGGGACGGCTTCCTACGAGCAGTACTTC.

The chain joins TRBV7-2 to TRBJ1-5; perhaps TRBD1 as D (6 bases). CDR1 SGHTA and CDR2 FQGNSA come from the germline V gene. Between the trimmed V and J ends, which lost 1 base and 8 bases, there was a span of 9 bases. There are 13 residues in the CDR3. The CDR3: CASSLVEGEPQHF. The CDR3 bases are TGTGCCAGCAGCTTAGTAGAGGGGGAGCCCCAGCATTTT.

The chain joins TRBV7-9 to TRBJ2-7; 8 nucleotides line up with TRBD2. This CDR3 is built from 15 residues. Germline CDR1 and CDR2: SEHNR and FQNEAQ (reference sequence). The V gene end was trimmed by 1 base and the J gene end by 3 bases; junction bases not matched to a gene: 5. The CDR3: CASSLELAAYYEQYF. The CDR3 DNA is TGTGCCAGCAGCTTAGAACTAGCGGCTTACTACGAGCAGTACTTC.